The next 29 T cell receptor beta chains were all read from a single sample in a study of T cells in localized non-small cell lung cancer. Clones were sequenced by immunoSEQ multiplex PCR, and TCRdb holds only the in-frame ones, with some missing. The profile shows about 34,000 clones, roughly 93% of them singletons. The sequencing used peripheral blood, collected before any cancer treatment. All receptors come from a female donor older than 55 with stage I lung adenocarcinoma.

V gene TRBV19 combines with J gene TRBJ1-4, with D perhaps matching TRBD1 (6 bases). This CDR3 contains 15 residues. CDR1 LNHDA and CDR2 SQIVND come from the germline V gene (reference sequence). Trimming stripped 2 bases from V and 5 bases from J, with 12 bases between. The CDR3: CASSIIQGRNEKLFF. DNA for the CDR3: TGTGCCAGTAGTATAATTCAGGGGCGGAATGAAAAACTGTTTTTT. The full variable domain, its missing parts supplied by reference TRBV19 and TRBJ1-4, is DGGITQSPKYLFRKEGQNVTLSCEQNLNHDAMYWYRQDPGQGLRLIYYSQIVNDFQKGDIAEGYSVSREKKESFPLTVTSAQKNPTAFYLCASSIIQGRNEKLFFGSGTQLSVL.

The V and J genes are TRBV19 and TRBJ2-7; 8 bases fit TRBD2. CDR1 and CDR2 (germline): LNHDA, SQIVND (reference sequence). CDR3 length equals 14 residues. V trimming: 5 bases; J trimming: 3 bases; junction bases outside the gene matches: 6. CDR3 coding DNA: TGTGCCAGTAGTCCCGGGACTAGAGGCTACGAGCAGTACGTC. This codes for CASSPGTRGYEQYV.

This clone came up once. V is TRBV19 and J is TRBJ2-6; a possible D gene is TRBD1 (5 bases). The germline CDR1 and CDR2 sequences are LNHDA and SQIVND (reference sequence). The CDR3 extends over 17 amino acids. V lost 5 bases and J lost 0, with 14 bases in between. The CDR3 coding sequence is TGTGCCAGTAGTCCCAGGGTCCCTAGCTCTGGGGCCAACGTCCTGACTTTC. Translation gives CASSPRVPSSGANVLTF.

V is TRBV11-3 and J is TRBJ1-1, with a tentative D call TRBD1 (6 bases). Germline-derived CDR1 and CDR2 are SGHNT and YENEEA. Trimming pared 4 bases from V and 2 bases from J, leaving 14 bases between. The CDR3 is made up of 15 amino acids. This CDR3 is CASSYIGGSNTEAFF. In DNA form, the CDR3 reads TGTGCCAGCAGCTATATAGGGGGAAGTAACACTGAAGCTTTCTTT.

The rearrangement uses TRBV21-1 and TRBJ1-5. TRBV21-1 is a pseudogene locus. The CDR3 is 12 amino acids. CDR3 sequence (DNA): TGTGCCAGCAGCGCCAAGGGTCAGCCCCAGCATTTT. This encodes CASSAKGQPQHF.

CDR3 nucleotides: TGCGCCAGCAGCTTGCGACAGGGGGCTGACACTGAAGCTTTCTTT. The encoded protein is CASSLRQGADTEAFF. This rearrangement joins TRBV5-1 to TRBJ1-1; TRBD1 agrees at 10 bases. This CDR3 spans 15 amino acids. CDR1 SGHRS and CDR2 YFSETQ come from the germline V gene. Unmatched junction bases numbered 3, after V lost 1 base and J lost 3 bases.

This chain uses TRBV27 with TRBJ2-3; unclear D gene. The CDR3 has 14 amino acids. The germline V and J ends were trimmed by 1 base and 0 bases, with 5 bases remaining between them. The germline CDR1 and CDR2 sequences are MNHEY and SMNVEV (reference sequence). The CDR3 DNA reads as TGTGCCAGCAGTTTATTTTCTAGCACAGATACGCAGTATTTT. This gives the protein CASSLFSSTDTQYF.

The rearrangement links TRBV28 to TRBJ1-5; D unresolved. V was cut by 7 bases and J by 3 bases, with 10 bases left in between. The CDR3 has 13 amino acids. CDR1 is MDHEN and CDR2 is SYDVKM in the germline V gene. CDR3 protein: CASIEWVNQPQHF. CDR3 sequence (DNA): TGTGCCAGCATAGAGTGGGTCAATCAGCCCCAGCATTTT.

Notes on this clone: This CDR3 is also generated by other DNA sequences in the sample. J is TRBJ1-5 and V is TRBV28; D ambiguous. Trimming removed 5 bases at V and 6 bases at J, with 8 bases between. The CDR3 contains 12 residues. Germline V gives CDR1 MDHEN, CDR2 SYDVKM. The CDR3 bases are TGTGCCAGCAGTCCCCTTTCTCAGCCCCAGCATTTT. Translating gives CASSPLSQPQHF.

The V gene is TRBV7-8, the J gene TRBJ1-1; D gene unclear. Trimming removed 2 bases at V and 3 bases at J, with 7 bases between. Germline values: CDR1 SGHVS, CDR2 FQNEAQ. The CDR3 has 13 residues. The CDR3 DNA reads TGTGCCAGCAGCTTAACTTTCGACACTGAAGCTTTCTTT. It encodes CASSLTFDTEAFF.

V and J are TRBV7-2 and TRBJ1-2; 9 bases map to TRBD1. The CDR3 is made up of 15 amino acids. Per the germline V gene, CDR1 is SGHTA and CDR2 is FQGNSA. Trimming cost V 1 base and J 8 bases; bases outside gene matches: 8. The CDR3 bases are TGTGCCAGCAGCTTAGGAGGGACAGGGCTGGACGGCTACACCTTC. It codes for CASSLGGTGLDGYTF. The full variable domain, its missing parts supplied by reference TRBV7-2 and TRBJ1-2, is GAGVSQSPSNKVTEKGKDVELRCDPISGHTALYWYRQSLGQGLEFLIYFQGNSAPDKSGLPSDRFSAERTGGSVSTLTIQRTQQEDSAVYLCASSLGGTGLDGYTFGSGTRLTVV.

The V gene is TRBV19, the J gene TRBJ2-1; 9 bases are shared with TRBD2. The CDR3 totals 17 residues. J lost 10 bases, V lost 4 bases, and 17 bases had no gene match. The germline V gene encodes CDR1 LNHDA and CDR2 SQIVND (reference sequence). CDR3 amino acids: CASSTTPGLAVFREQFF. CDR3 DNA: TGTGCCAGTAGTACAACTCCGGGACTAGCAGTCTTCAGGGAGCAGTTCTTC.

The V and J genes are TRBV5-1 and TRBJ1-3, with D tentatively TRBD1 (6 bases). There are 13 residues in the CDR3. Trimming shortened V by 6 bases and J by 0 bases, and 7 bases separated the two germline ends. Per germline, CDR1 SGHRS and CDR2 YFSETQ. The CDR3 DNA reads TGCGCCAGCACGACAGGCTCTGGAAACACCATATATTTT. Translating it yields CASTTGSGNTIYF. The variable domain in full, completed from reference TRBV5-1 and TRBJ1-3, reads KAGVTQTPRYLIKTRGQQVTLSCSPISGHRSVSWYQQTPGQGLQFLFEYFSETQRNKGNFPGRFSGRQFSNSRSEMNVSTLELGDSALYLCASTTGSGNTIYFGEGSWLTVV.

This chain links TRBV28 with TRBJ2-1; the match to TRBD2 covers 8 bases. V shed 2 bases and J 0 bases; nucleotides not matched to a gene: 15. The germline gives CDR1 MDHEN, CDR2 SYDVKM. This CDR3 region has 20 residues. The CDR3 here is CASSLLPGLGGGSSYNEQFF. Written as DNA, the CDR3 is TGTGCCAGCAGTTTACTCCCGGGACTAGGAGGCGGGAGCTCCTACAATGAGCAGTTCTTC. Supplemented by reference TRBV28 and TRBJ2-1, the full variable domain reads DVKVTQSSRYLVKRTGEKVFLECVQDMDHENMFWYRQDPGLGLRLIYFSYDVKMKEKGDIPEGYSVSREKKERFSLILESASTNQTSMYLCASSLLPGLGGGSSYNEQFFGPGTRLTVL.

V gene TRBV11-1 combines with J gene TRBJ1-3; D is unresolved. CDR1 is SGHAT and CDR2 is FQDESV in the germline V gene (reference sequence). V lost 2 bases, J lost 0 bases, and 14 bases lay in between. CDR3 length equals 17 residues. CDR3 sequence: CASSLFPDGYSGNTIYF. Here the CDR3 DNA reads TGTGCCAGCAGCTTATTTCCGGACGGATACTCTGGAAACACCATATATTTT.

V and J are TRBV4-3 and TRBJ2-5; 13 bases are shared with TRBD2. The CDR3 has 18 residues. Germline CDR1 LGHNA, CDR2 YSLEER. J was trimmed by 2 bases and V by 0 bases; bases with no gene match: 6. The CDR3 region has the DNA TGCGCCAGCAGCCAAGAACGCTCGACTAGCGGGAGGCAAGAGACCCAGTACTTC. Translating gives CASSQERSTSGRQETQYF.

In DNA form, the CDR3 reads TGTGCCAGCAGGAACCCGACAGGGAACGGTGGCTACACCTTC. It is translated as CASRNPTGNGGYTF. The V gene is TRBV5-6, the J gene TRBJ1-2; the match to TRBD1 covers 7 bases. Germline V CDR1 and CDR2: SGHDT, YYEEEE. The V and J ends lost 5 bases and 7 bases, in that order; junction bases with no gene match: 11. The CDR3 totals 14 residues.

The J gene is TRBJ2-3, the V gene TRBV5-4; D gene ambiguous. Trimming pared 0 bases from V and 7 bases from J, leaving 12 bases between. The CDR3 covers 14 residues. Germline V lookup: CDR1 SGHNT, CDR2 YYREEE (reference sequence). CDR3 amino acids: CASSLAIHPNTQYF. Written as DNA, the CDR3 is TGTGCCAGCAGCTTGGCCATACACCCGAATACGCAGTATTTT. Filled out from reference TRBV5-4 and TRBJ2-3, the complete variable domain reads ETGVTQSPTHLIKTRGQQVTLRCSSQSGHNTVSWYQQALGQGPQFIFQYYREEENGRGNFPPRFSGLQFPNYSSELNVNALELDDSALYLCASSLAIHPNTQYFGPGTRLTVL.

The V call is TRBV10-3, the J call TRBJ1-6; a possible D gene is TRBD1 (6 bases). Trimming left V 2 bases short and J 14 bases short, with 13 bases between. The CDR3 totals 13 residues. CDR1 is ENHRY, CDR2 SYGVKD, per germline. The CDR3 loop is CAISETGGPTLHF. The CDR3 nucleotides read TGTGCCATCAGTGAGACCGGGGGCCCGACCCTCCACTTT.

The chain recombines TRBV29-1 with TRBJ2-7; TRBD1 agrees at 7 bases. The CDR3 extends over 12 amino acids. Unmatched junction bases numbered 4, after V lost 6 bases and J lost 2 bases. The V gene's germline CDR1 is SQVTM and CDR2 ANQGSEA. DNA for the CDR3: TGCAGCGTCGGACAGGACACCTACGAGCAGTACTTC. Encoded protein: CSVGQDTYEQYF.

This chain joins TRBV28 and TRBJ2-7; possible D gene TRBD2, 5 bases. V was shortened by 5 bases and J by 0 bases, with 14 bases between the two germline ends. The CDR3 covers 15 residues. Looked up from germline, CDR1 is MDHEN and CDR2 is SYDVKM. DNA for the CDR3: TGTGCCAGCAGTCATCCGACGGGGAACTCCTACGAGCAGTACTTC. It encodes CASSHPTGNSYEQYF.

The chain combines TRBV7-2 with TRBJ1-2, with D possibly TRBD1 on 6 matching bases. The V end lost 5 bases, the J end lost 6 bases, and 13 bases lay between the germline ends. CDR3 size: 13 residues. From germline, CDR1 is SGHTA and CDR2 FQGNSA. Here the CDR3 DNA reads TGTGCCAGCAGCCCCTCGGGGGCGGATGGCTACACCTTC. Its protein is CASSPSGADGYTF.

The chain carries TRBV11-2 and TRBJ2-1; D is unclear. CDR1 SGHAT and CDR2 FQNNGV come from the germline V gene. Trimming took 3 bases from V and 3 from J, leaving 15 bases between them. CDR3 length: 16 residues. CDR3 loop: CASSLGSRLGYNEQFF. In DNA form, the CDR3 reads TGTGCCAGCAGCTTGGGAAGTAGGTTGGGCTACAATGAGCAGTTCTTC.

The rearrangement joins TRBV28 to TRBJ2-7; D not certain. The CDR3 is 14 residues long. The germline V gene has CDR1 MDHEN and CDR2 SYDVKM. V was cut by 3 bases and J by 3 bases, with 12 bases left in between. CDR3 nucleotides: TGTGCCAGCAGTTTTTCAGGAGCATACTACGAGCAGTACTTC. This encodes CASSFSGAYYEQYF. Complete variable domain (other parts from reference TRBV28 and TRBJ2-7): DVKVTQSSRYLVKRTGEKVFLECVQDMDHENMFWYRQDPGLGLRLIYFSYDVKMKEKGDIPEGYSVSREKKERFSLILESASTNQTSMYLCASSFSGAYYEQYFGPGTRLTVT.

This rearrangement joins TRBV10-1 to TRBJ1-1, with D uncertain. The V gene's germline CDR1 is WNHNN and CDR2 SYGVQD (reference sequence). Deletions cut 2 bases from V and 1 base from J, with 5 bases between. There are 13 residues in the CDR3. CDR3 residues: CASSEERNTEAFF. CDR3 DNA sequence: TGCGCCAGCAGTGAGGAAAGGAACACTGAAGCTTTCTTT.

The J gene is TRBJ1-3, the V gene TRBV5-6; D uncertain. The germline V gene encodes CDR1 SGHDT and CDR2 YYEEEE. V lost 2 bases and J lost 10, with 10 bases in between. The length of the CDR3 is 12 residues. CDR3 region: CASSFRSGTIYF. For the CDR3, the DNA is TGTGCCAGCAGCTTTAGGTCGGGGACCATATATTTT.

The V call is TRBV28, the J call TRBJ2-5, with 11 bases that match TRBD2. Trimming cost V 5 bases and J 2 bases; bases outside gene matches: 7. This CDR3 contains 16 residues. Germline lookup yields CDR1 MDHEN and CDR2 SYDVKM. CDR3 in DNA: TGTGCCAGCAGTCCTCGACTAGCGGGGAGACAAGAGACCCAGTACTTC. Translation gives CASSPRLAGRQETQYF.

The CDR3 nucleotides read TGTGCCAGTACTTTTCATCCTTTGTTAGGCGCGGCTGAAGCTTTCTTT. Amino acid sequence: CASTFHPLLGAAEAFF. V is TRBV19 and J is TRBJ1-1, with D uncertain. The CDR3 extends over 16 amino acids. V lost 7 bases, J lost 6 bases, and 24 bases lay in between. Germline CDR1 is LNHDA and CDR2 is SQIVND (reference sequence).

This chain uses TRBV11-2 with TRBJ2-6, with D uncertain. The CDR3 has 15 amino acids. CDR1 SGHAT and CDR2 FQNNGV come from the germline V gene. The ends were cut back, 4 bases at V and 2 bases at J, with 9 bases in the middle. The CDR3 loop reads CASSSSRPGANVLTF. In DNA, the CDR3 is TGTGCCAGCAGCTCCTCGAGGCCTGGGGCCAACGTCCTGACTTTC.